This T cell receptor beta chain was sequenced in a study of CD8 T cells in Susac syndrome. An input of roughly 0.5 to 1 ug of RNA was subjected to reverse transcription using random hexamers. TCRdb recomputed calls from the immunoSEQ multiplex PCR reads with MiXCR, one row per CDR3 protein. The sample has 65,000 to 75,000 distinct CDR3 sequences; just under 95% are singletons. The CDR3 contains 13 residues. Germline-derived CDR1 and CDR2 are SEHNR and FQNEAQ (reference sequence). Trimming took off 5 bases at V and 6 bases at J, with 11 bases between the two ends. This TCR came from a human donor in good health. What was sequenced was CD8+ T cells from PBMCs. This chain joins TRBV7-9 and TRBJ2-1; D gene ambiguous. CDR3 loop: CASSPGSSNEQFF. The DNA of the CDR3 is TGTGCCAGCAGCCCCGGGTCATCCAATGAGCAGTTCTTC.